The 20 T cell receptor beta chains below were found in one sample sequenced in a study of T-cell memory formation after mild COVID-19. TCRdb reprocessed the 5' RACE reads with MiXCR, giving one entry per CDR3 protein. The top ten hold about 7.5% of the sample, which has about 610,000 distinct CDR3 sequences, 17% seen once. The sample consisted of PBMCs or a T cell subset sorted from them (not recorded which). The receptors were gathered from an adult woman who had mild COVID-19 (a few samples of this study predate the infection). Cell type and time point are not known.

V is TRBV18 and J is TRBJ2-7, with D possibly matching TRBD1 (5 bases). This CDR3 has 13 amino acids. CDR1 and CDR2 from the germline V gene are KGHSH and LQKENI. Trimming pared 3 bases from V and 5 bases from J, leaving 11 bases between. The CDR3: CASSPTGPDEQYF. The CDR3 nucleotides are TGTGCCAGCTCACCTACAGGCCCCGACGAGCAGTACTTC. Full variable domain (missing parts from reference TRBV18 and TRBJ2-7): NAGVMQNPRHLVRRRGQEARLRCSPMKGHSHVYWYRQLPEEGLKFMVYLQKENIIDESGMPKERFSAEFPKEGPSILRIQQVVRGDSAAYFCASSPTGPDEQYFGPGTRLTVT.

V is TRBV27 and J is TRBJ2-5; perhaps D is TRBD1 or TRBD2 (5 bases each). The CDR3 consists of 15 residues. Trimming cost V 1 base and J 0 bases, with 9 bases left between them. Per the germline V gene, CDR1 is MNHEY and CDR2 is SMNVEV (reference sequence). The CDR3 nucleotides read TGTGCCAGCAGTTTATACGGGGCGAACCAAGAGACCCAGTACTTC. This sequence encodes CASSLYGANQETQYF.

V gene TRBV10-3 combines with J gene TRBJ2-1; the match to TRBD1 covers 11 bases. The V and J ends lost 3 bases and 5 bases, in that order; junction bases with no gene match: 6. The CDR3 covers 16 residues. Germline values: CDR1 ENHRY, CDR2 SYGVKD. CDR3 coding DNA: TGTGCCATCAGTGATCGGACAGGGGGCCCCGACAATGAGCAGTTCTTC. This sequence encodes CAISDRTGGPDNEQFF.

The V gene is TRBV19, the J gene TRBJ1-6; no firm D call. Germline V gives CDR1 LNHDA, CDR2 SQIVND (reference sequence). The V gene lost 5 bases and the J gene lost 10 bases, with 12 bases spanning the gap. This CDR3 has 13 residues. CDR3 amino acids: CASSPTGGSPLHF. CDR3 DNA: TGTGCCAGTAGTCCGACGGGCGGATCACCCCTCCACTTT. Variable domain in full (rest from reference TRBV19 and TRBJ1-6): DGGITQSPKYLFRKEGQNVTLSCEQNLNHDAMYWYRQDPGQGLRLIYYSQIVNDFQKGDIAEGYSVSREKKESFPLTVTSAQKNPTAFYLCASSPTGGSPLHFGNGTRLTVT.

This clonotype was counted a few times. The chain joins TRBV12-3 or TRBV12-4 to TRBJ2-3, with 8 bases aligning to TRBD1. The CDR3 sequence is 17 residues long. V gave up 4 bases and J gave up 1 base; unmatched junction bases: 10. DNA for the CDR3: TGTGCCAGCAGTTCGACCCCAGGGGGCCCTGGCACAGATACGCAGTATTTT. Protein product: CASSSTPGGPGTDTQYF.

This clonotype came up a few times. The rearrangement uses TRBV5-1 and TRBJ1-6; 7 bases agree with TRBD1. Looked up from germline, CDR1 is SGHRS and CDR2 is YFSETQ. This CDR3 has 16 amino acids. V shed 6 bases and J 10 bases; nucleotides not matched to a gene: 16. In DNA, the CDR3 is TGCGCCAGCACCTTTAACCCTTTAGGGGGCAGGTCACCCCTCCACTTT. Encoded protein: CASTFNPLGGRSPLHF. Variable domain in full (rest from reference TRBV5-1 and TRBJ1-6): KAGVTQTPRYLIKTRGQQVTLSCSPISGHRSVSWYQQTPGQGLQFLFEYFSETQRNKGNFPGRFSGRQFSNSRSEMNVSTLELGDSALYLCASTFNPLGGRSPLHFGNGTRLTVT.

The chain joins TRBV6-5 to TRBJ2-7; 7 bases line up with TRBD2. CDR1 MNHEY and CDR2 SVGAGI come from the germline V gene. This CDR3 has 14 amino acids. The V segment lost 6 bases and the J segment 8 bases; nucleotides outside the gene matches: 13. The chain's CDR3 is CASSLGGSTIKQYF. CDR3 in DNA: TGTGCCAGCAGCCTCGGCGGGAGCACTATAAAGCAGTACTTC.

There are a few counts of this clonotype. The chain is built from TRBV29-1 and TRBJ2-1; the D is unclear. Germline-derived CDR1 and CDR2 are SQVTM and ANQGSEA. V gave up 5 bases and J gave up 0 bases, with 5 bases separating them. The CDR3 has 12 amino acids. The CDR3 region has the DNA TGCAGCGTTCCGAGCTCCTACAATGAGCAGTTCTTC. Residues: CSVPSSYNEQFF.

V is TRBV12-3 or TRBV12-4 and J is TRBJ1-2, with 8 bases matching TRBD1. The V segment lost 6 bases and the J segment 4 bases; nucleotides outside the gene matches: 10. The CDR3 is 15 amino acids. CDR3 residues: CASSPNGQGSYGYTF. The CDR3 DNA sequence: TGTGCCAGCAGCCCTAATGGACAGGGCTCCTATGGCTACACCTTC.

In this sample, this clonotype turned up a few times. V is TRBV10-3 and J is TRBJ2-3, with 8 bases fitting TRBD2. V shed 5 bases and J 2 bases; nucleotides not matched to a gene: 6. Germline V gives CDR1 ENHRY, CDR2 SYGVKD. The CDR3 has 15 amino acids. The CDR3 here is CAISSSGGPTDTQYF. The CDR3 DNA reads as TGTGCCATCAGTTCCTCGGGGGGGCCCACAGATACGCAGTATTTT.

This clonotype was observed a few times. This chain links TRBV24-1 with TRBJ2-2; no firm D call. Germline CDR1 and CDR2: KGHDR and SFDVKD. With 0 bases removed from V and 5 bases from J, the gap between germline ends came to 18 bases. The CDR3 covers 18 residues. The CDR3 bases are TGTGCCACCAGTGATTTGCGGAGTTGGGGTACGCAGACCGGGGAGCTGTTTTTT. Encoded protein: CATSDLRSWGTQTGELFF.

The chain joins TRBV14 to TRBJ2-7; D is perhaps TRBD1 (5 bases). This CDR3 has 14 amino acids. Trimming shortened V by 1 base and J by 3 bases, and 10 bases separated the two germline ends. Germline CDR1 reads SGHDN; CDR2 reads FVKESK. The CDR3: CASSQAQGFYEQYF. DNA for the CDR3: TGTGCCAGCAGCCAAGCCCAGGGTTTCTACGAGCAGTACTTC.

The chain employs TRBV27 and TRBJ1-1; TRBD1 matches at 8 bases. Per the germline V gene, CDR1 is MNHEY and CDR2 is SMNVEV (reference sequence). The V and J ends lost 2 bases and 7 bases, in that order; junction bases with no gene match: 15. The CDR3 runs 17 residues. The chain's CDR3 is CASSLNTLPGGGFEAFF. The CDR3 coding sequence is TGTGCCAGCAGTTTAAACACCCTCCCAGGGGGCGGTTTTGAAGCTTTCTTT.

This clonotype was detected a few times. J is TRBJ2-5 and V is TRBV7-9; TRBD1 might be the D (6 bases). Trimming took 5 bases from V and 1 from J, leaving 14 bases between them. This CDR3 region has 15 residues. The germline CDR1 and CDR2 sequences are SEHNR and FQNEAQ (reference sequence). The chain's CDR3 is CASSDDRMLQETQYF. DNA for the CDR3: TGTGCCAGCAGCGACGACAGGATGCTCCAAGAGACCCAGTACTTC.

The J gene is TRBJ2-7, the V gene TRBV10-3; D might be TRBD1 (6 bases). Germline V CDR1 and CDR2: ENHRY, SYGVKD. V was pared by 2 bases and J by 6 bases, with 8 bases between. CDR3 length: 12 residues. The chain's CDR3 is CAISEVRGEQYF. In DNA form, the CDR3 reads TGTGCCATCAGTGAGGTCAGGGGCGAGCAGTACTTC.

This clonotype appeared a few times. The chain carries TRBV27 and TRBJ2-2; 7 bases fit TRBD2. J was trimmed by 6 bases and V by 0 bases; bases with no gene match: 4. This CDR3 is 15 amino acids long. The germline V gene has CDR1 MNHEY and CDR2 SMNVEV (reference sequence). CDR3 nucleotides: TGTGCCAGCAGTTTATCGAGGGGAGGGCCCGGGGAGCTGTTTTTT. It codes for CASSLSRGGPGELFF.

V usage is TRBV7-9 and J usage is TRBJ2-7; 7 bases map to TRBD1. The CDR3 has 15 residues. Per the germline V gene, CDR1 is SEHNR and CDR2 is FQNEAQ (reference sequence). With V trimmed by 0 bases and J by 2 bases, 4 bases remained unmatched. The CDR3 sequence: CASSLAAGTAYEQYF. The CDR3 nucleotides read TGTGCCAGCAGCTTAGCGGCCGGGACAGCCTACGAGCAGTACTTC.

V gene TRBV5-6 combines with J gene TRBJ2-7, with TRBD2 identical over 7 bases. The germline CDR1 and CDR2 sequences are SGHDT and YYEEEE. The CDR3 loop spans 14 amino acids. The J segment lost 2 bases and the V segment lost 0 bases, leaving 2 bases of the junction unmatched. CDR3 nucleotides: TGTGCCAGCAGCTTGGTACGGGGGGCCTACGAGCAGTACTTC. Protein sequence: CASSLVRGAYEQYF.

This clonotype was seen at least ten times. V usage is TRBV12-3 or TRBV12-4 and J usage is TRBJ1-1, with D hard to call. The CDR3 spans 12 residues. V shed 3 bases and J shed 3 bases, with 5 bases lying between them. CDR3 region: CASSLWDTEAFF. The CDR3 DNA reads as TGTGCCAGCAGTTTGTGGGACACTGAAGCTTTCTTT.

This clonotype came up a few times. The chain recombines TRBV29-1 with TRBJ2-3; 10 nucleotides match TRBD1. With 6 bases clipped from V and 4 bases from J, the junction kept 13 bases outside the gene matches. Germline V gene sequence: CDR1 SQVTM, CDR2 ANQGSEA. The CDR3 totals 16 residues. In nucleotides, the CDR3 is TGCAGCGTGACGAATTACCGGGACAGGGGACCAGATACGCAGTATTTT. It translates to CSVTNYRDRGPDTQYF.